This is a list of T cell receptor beta chains from one sample in a study of cytotoxic CD8 clonotypes in ibrutinib-treated CLL. Using immunoSEQ multiplex PCR, the repertoire was profiled, and TCRdb retains in-frame clones only, with some absent. This sample yields 200,000 or so clones, of which 75% to 85% are seen a single time; about an eighth belongs to the top ten. This specimen consisted of PBMCs, obtained after 12 months of ibrutinib treatment. Receptor source: a human donor with chronic lymphocytic leukemia. CDR3s include the opening cysteine and the closing phenylalanine or tryptophan. The D gene is left open where the match is weak. Size tells how often a clone was seen (once, few, many) or the class of an expanded clone, and some rows leave it out.

J,V,D,size,CDR3,DNA
TRBJ1-2,TRBV11-2,NA,once,CASSEASSNYGYTF,TGTGCCAGCAGCGAGGCCTCCTCTAACTATGGCTACACCTTC
TRBJ2-2,TRBV2,NA,NA,CASSEFVENTGELFF,TGTGCCAGCAGTGAATTTGTGGAGAACACCGGGGAGCTGTTTTTT
TRBJ2-2,TRBV11-2,NA,NA,CASSLEPTNGELFF,TGTGCCAGCAGCTTAGAACCAACTAACGGGGAGCTGTTTTTT
TRBJ2-5,TRBV11-3,NA,NA,CASSLGARYQETQYF,TGTGCCAGCAGCTTAGGGGCTAGGTACCAAGAGACCCAGTACTTC
TRBJ2-2,TRBV18,NA,NA,CASSPQDSDTGELFF,TGTGCCAGCTCACCCCAGGACAGTGACACCGGGGAGCTGTTTTTT
TRBJ1-5,TRBV2,NA,NA,CASSLGGHNQPQHF,TGTGCCAGCAGTCTGGGCGGGCACAATCAGCCCCAGCATTTT
TRBJ2-2,TRBV19,NA,NA,CASTRAGELFF,TGTGCCAGTACCCGGGCCGGGGAGCTGTTTTTT
TRBJ1-2,TRBV7-9,NA,few,CASSPTGGDGYTF,TGTGCCAGCAGCCCCACGGGGGGTGACGGCTACACCTTC
TRBJ2-2,TRBV5-6,NA,NA,CASSSYPVAELFF,TGTGCCAGCAGCTCTTATCCGGTCGCGGAGCTGTTTTTT
TRBJ2-3,TRBV6-1,TRBD2,NA,CASSAGLAGARRRDTQYF,TGTGCCAGCAGTGCCGGACTAGCGGGGGCACGCAGAAGGGATACGCAGTATTTT
TRBJ1-2,TRBV5-1,NA,once,CASSFPDSASYGYTF,TGCGCCAGCAGCTTTCCCGACTCCGCCTCCTATGGCTACACCTTC
TRBJ2-7,TRBV2,NA,NA,CASSRAQSSYEQYF,TGTGCCAGCAGCCGGGCACAATCATCCTACGAGCAGTACTTC
TRBJ2-5,TRBV9,NA,NA,CASSVRRGEGETQYF,TGTGCCAGCAGCGTACGCAGGGGAGAGGGAGAGACCCAGTACTTC
TRBJ1-2,TRBV4-1,NA,NA,CASSQDKSPDYGYTF,TGCGCCAGCAGCCAAGATAAATCCCCCGACTATGGCTACACCTTC
TRBJ2-7,TRBV7-8,TRBD2,once,CASSFGGTVPYEQYF,TGTGCCAGCAGCTTCGGGGGGACCGTCCCCTACGAGCAGTACTTC